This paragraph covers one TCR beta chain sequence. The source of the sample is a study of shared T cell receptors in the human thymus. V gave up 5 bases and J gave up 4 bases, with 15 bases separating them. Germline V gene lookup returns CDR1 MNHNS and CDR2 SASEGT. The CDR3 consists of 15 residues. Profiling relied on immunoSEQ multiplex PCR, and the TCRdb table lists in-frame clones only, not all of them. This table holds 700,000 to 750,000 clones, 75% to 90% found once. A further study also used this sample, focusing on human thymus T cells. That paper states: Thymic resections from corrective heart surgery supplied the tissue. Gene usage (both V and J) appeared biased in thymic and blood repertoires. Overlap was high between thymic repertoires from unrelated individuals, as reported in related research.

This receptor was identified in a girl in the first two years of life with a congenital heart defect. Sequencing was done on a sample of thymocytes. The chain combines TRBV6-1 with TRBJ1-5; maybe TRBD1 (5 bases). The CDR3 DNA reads TGTGCCAGCAGTACTTTCAGGGCGCCAAATCAGCCCCAGCATTTT. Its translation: CASSTFRAPNQPQHF.